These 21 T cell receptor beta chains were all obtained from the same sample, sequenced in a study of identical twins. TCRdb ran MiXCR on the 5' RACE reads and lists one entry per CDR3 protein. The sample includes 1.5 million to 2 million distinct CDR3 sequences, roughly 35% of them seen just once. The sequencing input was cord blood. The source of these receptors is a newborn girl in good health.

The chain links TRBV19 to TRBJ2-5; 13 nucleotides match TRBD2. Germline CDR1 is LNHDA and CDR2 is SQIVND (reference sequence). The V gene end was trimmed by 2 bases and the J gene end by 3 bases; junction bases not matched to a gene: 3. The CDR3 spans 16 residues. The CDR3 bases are TGTGCCAGTAGTATAACCGGGACTAGCGGGGAAGAGACCCAGTACTTC. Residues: CASSITGTSGEETQYF. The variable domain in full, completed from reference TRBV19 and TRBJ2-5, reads DGGITQSPKYLFRKEGQNVTLSCEQNLNHDAMYWYRQDPGQGLRLIYYSQIVNDFQKGDIAEGYSVSREKKESFPLTVTSAQKNPTAFYLCASSITGTSGEETQYFGPGTRLLVL.

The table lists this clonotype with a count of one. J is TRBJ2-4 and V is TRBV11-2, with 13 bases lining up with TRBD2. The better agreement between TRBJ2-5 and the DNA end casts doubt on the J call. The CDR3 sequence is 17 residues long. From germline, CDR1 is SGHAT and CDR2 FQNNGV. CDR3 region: CASSLVRGLAGQETQYF. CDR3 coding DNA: TGTGCCAGCAGCTTAGTAAGGGGACTAGCGGGGCAAGAGACCCAGTACTTC.

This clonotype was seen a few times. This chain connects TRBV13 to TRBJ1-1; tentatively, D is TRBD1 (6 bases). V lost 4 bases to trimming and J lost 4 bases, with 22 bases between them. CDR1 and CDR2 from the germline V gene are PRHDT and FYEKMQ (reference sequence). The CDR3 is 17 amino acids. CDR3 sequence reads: CASSSGTGSRRGTEAFF. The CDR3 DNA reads TGTGCCAGCAGCTCGGGAACAGGGTCGAGGAGGGGCACTGAAGCTTTCTTT. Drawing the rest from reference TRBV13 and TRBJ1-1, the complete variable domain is AAGVIQSPRHLIKEKRETATLKCYPIPRHDTVYWYQQGPGQDPQFLISFYEKMQSDKGSIPDRFSAQQFSDYHSELNMSSLELGDSALYFCASSSGTGSRRGTEAFFGQGTRLTVV.

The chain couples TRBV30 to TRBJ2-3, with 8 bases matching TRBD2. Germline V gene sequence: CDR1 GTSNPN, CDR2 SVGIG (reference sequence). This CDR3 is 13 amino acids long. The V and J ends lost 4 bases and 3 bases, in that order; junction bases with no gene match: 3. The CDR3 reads CAWTGGRTDTQYF. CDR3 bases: TGTGCCTGGACGGGGGGGCGGACAGATACGCAGTATTTT.

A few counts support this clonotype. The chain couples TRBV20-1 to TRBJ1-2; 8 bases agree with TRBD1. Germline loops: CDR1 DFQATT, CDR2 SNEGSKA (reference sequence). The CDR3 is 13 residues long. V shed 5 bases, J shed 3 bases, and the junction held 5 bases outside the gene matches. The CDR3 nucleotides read TGCAGTGCTGACAGGGGCGCGTACTATGGCTACACCTTC. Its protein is CSADRGAYYGYTF.

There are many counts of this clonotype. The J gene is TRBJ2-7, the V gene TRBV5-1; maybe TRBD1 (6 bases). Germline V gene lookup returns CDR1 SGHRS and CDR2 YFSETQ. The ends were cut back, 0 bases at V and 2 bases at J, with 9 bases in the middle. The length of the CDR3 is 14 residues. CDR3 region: CASSLGGHTYEQYF. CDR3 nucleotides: TGCGCCAGCAGCTTGGGGGGACATACCTACGAGCAGTACTTC.

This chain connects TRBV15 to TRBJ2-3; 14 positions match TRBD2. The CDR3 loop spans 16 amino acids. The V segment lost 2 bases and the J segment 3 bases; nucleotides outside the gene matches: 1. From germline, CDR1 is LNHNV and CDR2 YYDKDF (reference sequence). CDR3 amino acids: CATSRRTSGRTDTQYF. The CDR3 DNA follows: TGTGCCACCAGCAGAAGGACTAGCGGGAGGACAGATACGCAGTATTTT.

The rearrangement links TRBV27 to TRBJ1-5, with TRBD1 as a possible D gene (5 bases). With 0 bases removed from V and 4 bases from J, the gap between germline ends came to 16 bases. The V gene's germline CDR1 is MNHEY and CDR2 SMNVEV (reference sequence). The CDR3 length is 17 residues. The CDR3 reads CASSLSYRGRPNQPQHF. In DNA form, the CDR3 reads TGTGCCAGCAGTTTATCCTATCGGGGCAGGCCAAATCAGCCCCAGCATTTT.

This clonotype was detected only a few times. The CDR3 loop is CASSIAFSYEQYF. The CDR3 DNA reads as TGTGCCAGTAGTATAGCTTTCTCCTACGAGCAGTACTTC. This sequence joins TRBV19 and TRBJ2-7; no clear D. Germline V gene lookup returns CDR1 LNHDA and CDR2 SQIVND (reference sequence). Trimming removed 1 base from V and 0 bases from J, with 4 bases in between. CDR3 length: 13 amino acids.

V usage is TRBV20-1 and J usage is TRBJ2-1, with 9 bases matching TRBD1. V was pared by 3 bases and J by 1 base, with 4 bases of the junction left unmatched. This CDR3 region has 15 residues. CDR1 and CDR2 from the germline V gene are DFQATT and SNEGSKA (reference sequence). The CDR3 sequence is CSARPGTGSYNEQFF. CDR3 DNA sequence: TGCAGTGCTAGGCCGGGGACAGGGTCCTACAATGAGCAGTTCTTC.

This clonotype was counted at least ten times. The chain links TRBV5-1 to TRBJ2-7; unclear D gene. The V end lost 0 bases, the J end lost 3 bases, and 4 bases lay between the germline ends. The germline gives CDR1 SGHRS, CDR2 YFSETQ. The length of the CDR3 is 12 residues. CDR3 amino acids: CASSLDNYEQYF. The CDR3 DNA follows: TGCGCCAGCAGCTTGGACAACTACGAGCAGTACTTC. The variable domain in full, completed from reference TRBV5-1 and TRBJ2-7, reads KAGVTQTPRYLIKTRGQQVTLSCSPISGHRSVSWYQQTPGQGLQFLFEYFSETQRNKGNFPGRFSGRQFSNSRSEMNVSTLELGDSALYLCASSLDNYEQYFGPGTRLTVT.

The CDR3 DNA is TGCAGCGTGCACCGGGACCGAGGGGAAAAACTGTTTTTT. It specifies CSVHRDRGEKLFF. The chain recombines TRBV29-1 with TRBJ1-4; D might be TRBD1 (5 bases). The CDR3 covers 13 residues. Looked up from germline, CDR1 is SQVTM and CDR2 is ANQGSEA. V shed 6 bases and J shed 8 bases, with 16 bases lying between them.

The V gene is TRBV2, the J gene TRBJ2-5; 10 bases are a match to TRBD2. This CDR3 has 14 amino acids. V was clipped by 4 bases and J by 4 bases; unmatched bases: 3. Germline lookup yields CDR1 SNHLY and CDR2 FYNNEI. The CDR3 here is CASSASGSLETQYF. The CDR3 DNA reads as TGTGCCAGCAGTGCTAGCGGGAGTTTAGAGACCCAGTACTTC.

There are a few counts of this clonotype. CDR3 DNA sequence: TGCAGTGCCTCCCCGGGCCTTAGCTCCTACAATGAGCAGTTCTTC. The encoded protein is CSASPGLSSYNEQFF. The chain recombines TRBV20-1 with TRBJ2-1; D remains ambiguous. The ends were cut back, 6 bases at V and 0 bases at J, with 15 bases in the middle. The CDR3 contains 15 residues. Germline V CDR1 and CDR2: DFQATT, SNEGSKA (reference sequence).

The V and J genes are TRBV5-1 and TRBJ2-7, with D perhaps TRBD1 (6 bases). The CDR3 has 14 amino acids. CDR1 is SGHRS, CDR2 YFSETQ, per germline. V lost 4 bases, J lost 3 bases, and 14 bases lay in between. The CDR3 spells CASSVGHPNYEQYF. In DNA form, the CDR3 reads TGCGCCAGCAGCGTGGGACACCCAAACTACGAGCAGTACTTC.

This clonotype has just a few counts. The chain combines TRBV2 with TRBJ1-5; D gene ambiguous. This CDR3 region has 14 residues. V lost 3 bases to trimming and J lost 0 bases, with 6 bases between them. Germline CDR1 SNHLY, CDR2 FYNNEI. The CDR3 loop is CASSDLYSNQPQHF. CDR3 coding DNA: TGTGCCAGCAGTGACCTGTATAGCAATCAGCCCCAGCATTTT.

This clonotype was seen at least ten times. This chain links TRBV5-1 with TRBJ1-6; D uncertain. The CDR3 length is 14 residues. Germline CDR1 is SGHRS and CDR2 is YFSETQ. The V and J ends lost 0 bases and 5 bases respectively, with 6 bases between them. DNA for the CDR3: TGCGCCAGCAGCTTGGGACGGAATAATTCACCCCTCCACTTT. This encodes CASSLGRNNSPLHF.

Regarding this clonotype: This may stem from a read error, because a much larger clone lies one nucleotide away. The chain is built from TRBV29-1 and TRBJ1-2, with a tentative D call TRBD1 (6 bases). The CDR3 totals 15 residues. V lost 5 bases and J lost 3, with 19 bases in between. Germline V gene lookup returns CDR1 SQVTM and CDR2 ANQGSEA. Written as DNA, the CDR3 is TGCAGCGTTTACCCGGACGGGGGGCAGGACTATGGCTACACCTTC. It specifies CSVYPDGGQDYGYTF.

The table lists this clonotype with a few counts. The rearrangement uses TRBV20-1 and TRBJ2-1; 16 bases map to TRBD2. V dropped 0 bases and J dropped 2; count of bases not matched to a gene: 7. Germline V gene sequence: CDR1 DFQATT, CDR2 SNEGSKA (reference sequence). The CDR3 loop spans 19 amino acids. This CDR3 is CSARDLGTSGGAAYNEQFF. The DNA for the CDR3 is TGCAGTGCTAGAGATTTGGGGACTAGCGGGGGGGCCGCCTACAATGAGCAGTTCTTC.

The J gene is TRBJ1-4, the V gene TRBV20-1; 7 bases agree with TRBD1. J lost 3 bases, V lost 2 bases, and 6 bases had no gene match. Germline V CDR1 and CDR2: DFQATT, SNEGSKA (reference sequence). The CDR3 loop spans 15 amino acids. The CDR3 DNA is TGCAGTGCTAGATCTGGACAGGCAGCTAATGAAAAACTGTTTTTT. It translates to CSARSGQAANEKLFF.

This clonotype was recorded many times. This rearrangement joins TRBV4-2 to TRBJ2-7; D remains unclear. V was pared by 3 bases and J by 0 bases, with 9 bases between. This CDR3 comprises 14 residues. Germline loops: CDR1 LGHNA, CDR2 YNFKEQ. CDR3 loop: CASSHSYRSYEQYF. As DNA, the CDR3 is TGTGCCAGCAGCCATTCTTACCGCTCCTACGAGCAGTACTTC.